The source of this T cell receptor beta chain is a study of cytomegalovirus exposure and HLA in healthy donors. Study-level points and caveats: Investigators reported fewer than 200 TCR beta chains as tied to cytomegalovirus. For cytomegalovirus status, the classifier reportedly gave diagnoses with high specificity and sensitivity. Rare TCR sequences predominated, though certain public TCRs were found in many donors.

Only in-frame clones appear in the TCRdb table, and some are missing; sequencing was by immunoSEQ multiplex PCR. The sample has roughly 270,000 clones; 88% are singletons. Worth noting for this clone: Antigen unknown.

Per germline, CDR1 SGHTS and CDR2 YDEGEE. This CDR3 comprises 15 residues. The V end was cut by 0 bases, the J end by 0 bases, with 10 bases between. Sequencing was performed on PBMCs. This chain links TRBV5-8 with TRBJ2-7, with D possibly TRBD2 on 5 matching bases. This TCR came from a young woman in good health and CMV-seronegative. The CDR3 coding sequence is TGTGCCAGCAGCTTGGTTGGGAGACCCTCCTACGAGCAGTACTTC. It codes for CASSLVGRPSYEQYF. Together with reference TRBV5-8 and TRBJ2-7, the CDR3 gives the full variable domain: EAGVTQSPTHLIKTRGQQATLRCSPISGHTSVYWYQQALGLGLQFLLWYDEGEERNRGNFPPRFSGRQFPNYSSELNVNALELEDSALYLCASSLVGRPSYEQYFGPGTRLTVT.